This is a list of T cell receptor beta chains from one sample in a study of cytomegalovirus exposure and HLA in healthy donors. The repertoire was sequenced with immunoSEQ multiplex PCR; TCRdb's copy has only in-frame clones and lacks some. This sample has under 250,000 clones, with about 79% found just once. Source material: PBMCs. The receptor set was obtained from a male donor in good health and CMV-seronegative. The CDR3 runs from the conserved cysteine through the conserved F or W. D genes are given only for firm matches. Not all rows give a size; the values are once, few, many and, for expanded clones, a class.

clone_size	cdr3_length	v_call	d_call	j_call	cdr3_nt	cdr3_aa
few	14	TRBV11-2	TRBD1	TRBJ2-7	TGTGCCAGCAGCTTGACAGGGAGCTCCTACGAGCAGTACTTC	CASSLTGSSYEQYF
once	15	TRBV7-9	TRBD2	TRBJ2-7	TGTGCCAGCAGCCGGAGCGGGGGGTACTCCTACGAGCAGTACTTC	CASSRSGGYSYEQYF
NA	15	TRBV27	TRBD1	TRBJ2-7	TGTGCCAGCAGTTCAGAGACAGGGCTTTTAACCGAGCAGTACTTC	CASSSETGLLTEQYF
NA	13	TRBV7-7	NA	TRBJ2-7	TGTGCTAGCAGCTTAGCGTCATCCTACGAGCAGTACTTC	CASSLASSYEQYF
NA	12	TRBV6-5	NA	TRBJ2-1	TGTGCCAGCAGTCCCCCCGGGAATGAGCAGTTCTTC	CASSPPGNEQFF
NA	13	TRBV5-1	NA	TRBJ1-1	TGCGCCAGCAGCATAGGACGGGGCACTGAAGCTTTCTTT	CASSIGRGTEAFF
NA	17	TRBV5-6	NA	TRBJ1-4	TGTGCCAGCAGCTTGGCCTCCGCGGGGGGTTTGGATGAAAAACTGTTTTTT	CASSLASAGGLDEKLFF
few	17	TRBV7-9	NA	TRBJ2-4	TGTGCCAGCAGCAAAAAACGACAGGCTCTAGCCAAAAACATTCAGTACTTC	CASSKKRQALAKNIQYF
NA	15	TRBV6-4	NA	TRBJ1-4	TGTGCCAGCAAATCAAACAGGGCCTCTAATGAAAAACTGTTTTTT	CASKSNRASNEKLFF
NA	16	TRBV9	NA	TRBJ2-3	TGTGCCAGCAGCGAGAGAGCCGGGATTTACACAGATACGCAGTATTTT	CASSERAGIYTDTQYF
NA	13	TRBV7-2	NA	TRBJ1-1	TGTGCCACCAGTCCTACCCCCACCTCTGAAGCTTTCTTT	CATSPTPTSEAFF
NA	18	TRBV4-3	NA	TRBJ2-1	TGCGCCAGCAGCCGAATCCTAGCTGCCTCTACCACCGACAATGAGCAGTTCTTC	CASSRILAASTTDNEQFF
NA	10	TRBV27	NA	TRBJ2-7	TGTGCCCTCGCATCCTACGAGCAGTACTTC	CALASYEQYF
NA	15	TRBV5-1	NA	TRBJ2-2	TGCGCCAGCACAAAAAACAGTAAGGGGACCGGGGAGCTGTTTTTT	CASTKNSKGTGELFF
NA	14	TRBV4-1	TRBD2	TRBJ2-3	TGCGCCAGCAGCCAGAGCGGGGGGCCAGATACGCAGTATTTT	CASSQSGGPDTQYF
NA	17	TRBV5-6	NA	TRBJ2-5	TGTGCCAGCAGCTCTCCACGGGAACAGGGTGTTAAAGAGACCCAGTACTTC	CASSSPREQGVKETQYF
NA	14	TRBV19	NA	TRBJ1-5	TGTGCCAGTAGTATAGGACAGGGCAATCAGCCCCAGCATTTT	CASSIGQGNQPQHF
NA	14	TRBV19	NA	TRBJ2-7	TGTGCCAGTAGTATTCCGGGGGGCCCCTACGAGCAGTACTTC	CASSIPGGPYEQYF
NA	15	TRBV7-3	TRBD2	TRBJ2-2	TGTGCCAGCAATCCAGCGGGGGGGCCCACCGGGGAGCTGTTTTTT	CASNPAGGPTGELFF
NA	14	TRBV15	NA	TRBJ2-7	TGTGCCACCAGCAGAGGTACGGGGGCCTACGAGCAGTACTTC	CATSRGTGAYEQYF
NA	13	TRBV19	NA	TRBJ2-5	TGTGCCAGTAGTGGGATTGGGGGCGAGACCCAGTACTTC	CASSGIGGETQYF
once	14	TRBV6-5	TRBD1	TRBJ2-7	TGTGCCAGCGGTTGGACAGGCGCGGCGAACGAGCAGTACTTC	CASGWTGAANEQYF
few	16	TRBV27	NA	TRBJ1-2	TGTGCCAGCAGTTTTCAATCCAGGGGAACTAACTATGGCTACACCTTC	CASSFQSRGTNYGYTF
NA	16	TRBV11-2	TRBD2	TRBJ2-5	TGTGCCAGCAGCTTTAGGCGGGAGCCCCGAGGAGAGACCCAGTACTTC	CASSFRREPRGETQYF
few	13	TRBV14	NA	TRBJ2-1	TGTGCCAGCAGCCATCTGAACAGGGATCAGCAGTTCTTC	CASSHLNRDQQFF
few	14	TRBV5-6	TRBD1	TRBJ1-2	TGTGCCAGCAGGTTAGGGGGCAAAAACTATGGCTACACCTTC	CASRLGGKNYGYTF
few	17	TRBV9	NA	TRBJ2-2	TGTGCCAGCAGCGTGGGTTTAGGGGGACAAACCACCGGGGAGCTGTTTTTT	CASSVGLGGQTTGELFF
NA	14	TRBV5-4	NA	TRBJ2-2	TGTGCCAGCAGCTTAGGCACAGCCACCGGGGAGCTGTTTTTT	CASSLGTATGELFF
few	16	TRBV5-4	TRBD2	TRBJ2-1	TGTGCCAGCAGCTTGCGGGGCGGGAGTACGTACAATGAGCAGTTCTTC	CASSLRGGSTYNEQFF
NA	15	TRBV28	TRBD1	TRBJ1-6	TGTGCCAGCAGTGAACGGGACAGGAGAAATTCACCCCTCCACTTT	CASSERDRRNSPLHF
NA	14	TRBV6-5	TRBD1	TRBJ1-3	TGTGCCAGCAGTTATACAGGGGGGCAACGGACCATATATTTT	CASSYTGGQRTIYF
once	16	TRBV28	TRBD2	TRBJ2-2	TGTGCCAGCGATTTTTCGCGGGCGGGAGGGCCCGGGGAGCTGTTTTTT	CASDFSRAGGPGELFF
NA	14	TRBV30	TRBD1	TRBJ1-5	TGTGCCTGGAGCCCCGACAGGGAGGTCCAGCCCCAGCATTTT	CAWSPDREVQPQHF
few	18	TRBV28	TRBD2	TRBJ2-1	TGTGCCAGCAGTGGACTAGCGGGAGCCTGGCCGGTCTACAATGAGCAGTTCTTC	CASSGLAGAWPVYNEQFF
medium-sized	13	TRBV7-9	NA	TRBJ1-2	TGTGCCAGCAGCTTTCGGACAGACAATGGCTACACCTTC	CASSFRTDNGYTF
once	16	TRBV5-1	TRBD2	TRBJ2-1	TGCGCCAGCAGCTTGAGACCGGGAGGGCCTGACAATGAGCAGTTCTTC	CASSLRPGGPDNEQFF
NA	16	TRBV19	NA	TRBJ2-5	TGTGCCACCAACGAGCAGGGGTTTGGGTTGGAAGAGACCCAGTACTTC	CATNEQGFGLEETQYF
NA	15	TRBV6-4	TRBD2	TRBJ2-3	TGTGCCAGCAGTGACGGCGGGGGGGGCACAGATACGCAGTATTTT	CASSDGGGGTDTQYF
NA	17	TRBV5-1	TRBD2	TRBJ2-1	TGCGCCAGCAGCTTGGGACTAGCGGCGCCCGGGGGCAATGAGCAGTTCTTC	CASSLGLAAPGGNEQFF
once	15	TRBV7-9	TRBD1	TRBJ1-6	TGTGCCAGCAGCTTAGAGGGACAGGGTAGTTCACCCCTCCACTTT	CASSLEGQGSSPLHF
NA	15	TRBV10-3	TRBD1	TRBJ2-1	TGTGCCATCAGGGGGACAGGGGGCCATTACAATGAGCAGTTCTTC	CAIRGTGGHYNEQFF
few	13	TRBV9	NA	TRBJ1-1	TGTGCCAGCAGAAGGCCCTCGGGTTCTGAAGCTTTCTTT	CASRRPSGSEAFF
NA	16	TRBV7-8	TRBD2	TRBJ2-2	TGTGCCAGCAGCTTAGGAGGCGGGGGGGTTCTTGGGGAGCTGTTTTTT	CASSLGGGGVLGELFF
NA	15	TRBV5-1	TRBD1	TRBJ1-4	TGCGCCAGCAGCTTAACCGGGACAGAGGGGGAAAAACTGTTTTTT	CASSLTGTEGEKLFF
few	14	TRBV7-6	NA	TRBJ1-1	TGTGCCAGCAGAAGGGGCGACGGGTACACTGAAGCTTTCTTT	CASRRGDGYTEAFF
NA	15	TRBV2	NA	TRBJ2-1	TGTGCCAGCAGTGTTGAAACGGGCAGGGGCAATGAGCAGTTCTTC	CASSVETGRGNEQFF
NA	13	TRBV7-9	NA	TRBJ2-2	TGTGCCAGCAGCCAAGGGGTCACCGGGGAGCTGTTTTTT	CASSQGVTGELFF
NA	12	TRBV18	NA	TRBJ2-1	TGTGCCAGCTCACCTCAGGGCCATGAGCAGTTCTTC	CASSPQGHEQFF
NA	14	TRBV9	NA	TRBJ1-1	TGTGCCAGCGGCGGATCGACGCCGCGGTCTGAAGCTTTCTTT	CASGGSTPRSEAFF
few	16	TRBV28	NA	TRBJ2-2	TGTGCCAGCAGTCCCTCGGGGGGCTTAGTCACCGGGGAGCTGTTTTTT	CASSPSGGLVTGELFF